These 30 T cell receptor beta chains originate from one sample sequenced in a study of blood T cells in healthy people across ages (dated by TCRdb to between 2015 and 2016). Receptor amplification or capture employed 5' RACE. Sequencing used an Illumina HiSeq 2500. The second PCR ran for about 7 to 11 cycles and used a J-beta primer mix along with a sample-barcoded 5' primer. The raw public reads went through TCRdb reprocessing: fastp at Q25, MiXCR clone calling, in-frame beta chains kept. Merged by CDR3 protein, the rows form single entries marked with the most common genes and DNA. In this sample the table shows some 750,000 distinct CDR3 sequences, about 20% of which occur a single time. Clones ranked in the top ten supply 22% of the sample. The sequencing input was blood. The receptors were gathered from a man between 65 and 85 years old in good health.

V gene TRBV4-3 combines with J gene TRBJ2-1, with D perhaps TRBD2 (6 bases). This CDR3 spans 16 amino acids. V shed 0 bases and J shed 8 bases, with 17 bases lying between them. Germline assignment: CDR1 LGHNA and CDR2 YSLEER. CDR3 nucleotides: TGCGCCAGCAGCCAAGAAAGTAGCGGATGGGGGGATGAGCAGTTCTTC. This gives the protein CASSQESSGWGDEQFF.

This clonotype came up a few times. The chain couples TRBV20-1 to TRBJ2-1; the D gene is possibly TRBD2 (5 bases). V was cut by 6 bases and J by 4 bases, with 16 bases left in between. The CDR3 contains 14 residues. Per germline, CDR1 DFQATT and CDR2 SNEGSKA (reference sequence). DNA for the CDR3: TGCAGTGCGAGGACCTCAACGGGGTACAATGAGCAGTTCTTC. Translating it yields CSARTSTGYNEQFF.

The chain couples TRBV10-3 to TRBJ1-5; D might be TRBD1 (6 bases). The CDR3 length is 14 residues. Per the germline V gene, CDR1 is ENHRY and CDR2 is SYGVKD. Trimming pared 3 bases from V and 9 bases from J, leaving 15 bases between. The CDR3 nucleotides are TGTGCCATCAGTGACCCGACAGGCGGCGCGCCCCAGCATTTT. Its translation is CAISDPTGGAPQHF.

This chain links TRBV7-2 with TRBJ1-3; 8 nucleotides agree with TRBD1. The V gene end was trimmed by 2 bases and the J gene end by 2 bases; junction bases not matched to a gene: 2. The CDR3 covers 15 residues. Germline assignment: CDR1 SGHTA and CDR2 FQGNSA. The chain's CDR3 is CASSLNRGTGNTIYF. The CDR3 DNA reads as TGTGCCAGCAGCTTAAACAGGGGGACTGGAAACACCATATATTTT.

CDR3 sequence reads: CASKDRGGTEAFF. In nucleotides, the CDR3 is TGTGCCAGCAAGGACAGGGGTGGCACTGAAGCTTTCTTT. V is TRBV12-3 or TRBV12-4 and J is TRBJ1-1; 9 positions match TRBD1. V lost 7 bases, J lost 4 bases, and 4 bases stayed unmatched. The CDR3 contains 13 residues.

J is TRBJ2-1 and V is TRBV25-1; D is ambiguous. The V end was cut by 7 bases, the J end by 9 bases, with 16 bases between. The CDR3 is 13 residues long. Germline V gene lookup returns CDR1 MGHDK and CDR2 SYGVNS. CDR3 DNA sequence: TGTGCCAGCACGCTTGGGCCAGAACGTGAGCAGTTCTTC. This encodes CASTLGPEREQFF. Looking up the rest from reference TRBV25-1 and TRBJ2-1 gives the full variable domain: EADIYQTPRYLVIGTGKKITLECSQTMGHDKMYWYQQDPGMELHLIHYSYGVNSTEKGDLSSESTVSRIRTEHFPLTLESARPSHTSQYLCASTLGPEREQFFGPGTRLTVL.

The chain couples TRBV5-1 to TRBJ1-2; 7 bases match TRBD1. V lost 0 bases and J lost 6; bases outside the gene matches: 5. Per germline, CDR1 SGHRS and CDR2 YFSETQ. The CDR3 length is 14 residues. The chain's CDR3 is CASSLGRDRDGYTF. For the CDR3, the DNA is TGCGCCAGCAGCTTGGGCCGGGACAGAGATGGCTACACCTTC. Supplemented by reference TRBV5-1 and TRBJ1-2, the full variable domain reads KAGVTQTPRYLIKTRGQQVTLSCSPISGHRSVSWYQQTPGQGLQFLFEYFSETQRNKGNFPGRFSGRQFSNSRSEMNVSTLELGDSALYLCASSLGRDRDGYTFGSGTRLTVV.

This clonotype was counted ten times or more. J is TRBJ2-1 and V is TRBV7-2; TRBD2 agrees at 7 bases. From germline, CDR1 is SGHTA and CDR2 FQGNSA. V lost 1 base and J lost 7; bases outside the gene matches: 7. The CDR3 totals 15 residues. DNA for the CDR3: TGTGCCAGCAGCTTAGATTGGACTAGAGGGAATGAGCAGTTCTTC. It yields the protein CASSLDWTRGNEQFF.

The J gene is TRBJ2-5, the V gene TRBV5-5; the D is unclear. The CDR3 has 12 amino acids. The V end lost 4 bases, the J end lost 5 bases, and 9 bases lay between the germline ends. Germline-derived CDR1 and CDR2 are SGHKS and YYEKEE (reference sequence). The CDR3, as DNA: TGTGCCAGCAGCGGCTCTGGGGAGACCCAGTACTTC. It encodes CASSGSGETQYF.

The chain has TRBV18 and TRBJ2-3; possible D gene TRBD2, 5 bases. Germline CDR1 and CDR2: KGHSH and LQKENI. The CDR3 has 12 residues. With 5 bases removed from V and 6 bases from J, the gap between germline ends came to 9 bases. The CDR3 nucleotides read TGTGCCAGCTCAAAATCGGGGGATACGCAGTATTTT. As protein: CASSKSGDTQYF.

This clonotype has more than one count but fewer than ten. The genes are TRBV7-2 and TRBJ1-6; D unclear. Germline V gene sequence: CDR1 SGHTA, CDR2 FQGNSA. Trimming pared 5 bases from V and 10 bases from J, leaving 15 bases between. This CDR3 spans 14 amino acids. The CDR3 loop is CASSLPRGNSPLHF. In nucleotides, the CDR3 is TGTGCCAGCAGCCTACCTAGAGGGAACTCACCCCTCCACTTT.

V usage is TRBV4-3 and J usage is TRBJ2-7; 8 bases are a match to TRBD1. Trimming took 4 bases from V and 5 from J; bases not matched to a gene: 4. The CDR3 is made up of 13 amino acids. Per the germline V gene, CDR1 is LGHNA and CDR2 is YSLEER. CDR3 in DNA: TGCGCCAGCAGCCTGGACAGGGATGACGAGCAGTACTTC. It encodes CASSLDRDDEQYF.

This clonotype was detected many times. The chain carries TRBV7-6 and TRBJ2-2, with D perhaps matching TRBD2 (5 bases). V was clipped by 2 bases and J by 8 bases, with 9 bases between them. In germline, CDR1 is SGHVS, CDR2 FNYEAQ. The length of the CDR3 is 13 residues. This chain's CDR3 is CASSLSGGGELFF. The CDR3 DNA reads TGTGCCAGCAGCTTAAGCGGCGGAGGGGAGCTGTTTTTT.

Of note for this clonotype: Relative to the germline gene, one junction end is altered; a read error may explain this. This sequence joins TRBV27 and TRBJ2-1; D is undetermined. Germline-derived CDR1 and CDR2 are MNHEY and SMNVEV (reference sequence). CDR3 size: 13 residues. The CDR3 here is CASSLSRQTEQSF. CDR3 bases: TGTGCCAGCAGTTTATCAAGGCAGACTGAGCAGTCCTTC.

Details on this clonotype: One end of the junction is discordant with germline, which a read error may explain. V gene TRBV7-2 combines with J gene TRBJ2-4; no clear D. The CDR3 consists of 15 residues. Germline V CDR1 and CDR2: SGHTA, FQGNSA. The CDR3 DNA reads TGTGCCAGCAACTTAGGGTTAAGGTCCAAAAACATTCAGTACTTC. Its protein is CASNLGLRSKNIQYF.

CDR3 in DNA: TGTGCCAGCAGTTTATCGTTTGAGTGGATAGGACAGCATAAAGAAGCTTTCTTT. Residues: CASSLSFEWIGQHKEAFF. The gene calls are TRBV27 and TRBJ1-1, with D possibly being TRBD1 (6 bases). CDR3 length equals 18 residues. Trimming cost V 0 bases and J 8 bases, with 25 bases left between them. Germline CDR1 MNHEY, CDR2 SMNVEV (reference sequence).

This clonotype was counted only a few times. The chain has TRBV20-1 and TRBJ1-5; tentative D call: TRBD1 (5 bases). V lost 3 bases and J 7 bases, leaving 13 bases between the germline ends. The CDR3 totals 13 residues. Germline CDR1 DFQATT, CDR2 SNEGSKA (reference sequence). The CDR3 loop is CSASYGAKQPQHF. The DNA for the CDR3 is TGCAGTGCTAGTTACGGGGCTAAGCAGCCCCAGCATTTT.

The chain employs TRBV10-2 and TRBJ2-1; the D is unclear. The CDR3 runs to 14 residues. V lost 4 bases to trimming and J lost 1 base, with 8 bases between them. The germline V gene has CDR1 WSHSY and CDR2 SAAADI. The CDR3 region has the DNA TGCGCCAGCAGTGGCCCCCCTTCCTACAATGAGCAGTTCTTC. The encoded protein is CASSGPPSYNEQFF.

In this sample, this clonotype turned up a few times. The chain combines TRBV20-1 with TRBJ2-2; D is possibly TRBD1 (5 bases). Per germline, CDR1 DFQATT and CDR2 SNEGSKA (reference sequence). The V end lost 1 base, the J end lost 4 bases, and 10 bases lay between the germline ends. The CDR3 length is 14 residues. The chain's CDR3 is CSARGLTGTGELFF. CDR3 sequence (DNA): TGCAGTGCTAGAGGCCTCACAGGCACCGGGGAGCTGTTTTTT.

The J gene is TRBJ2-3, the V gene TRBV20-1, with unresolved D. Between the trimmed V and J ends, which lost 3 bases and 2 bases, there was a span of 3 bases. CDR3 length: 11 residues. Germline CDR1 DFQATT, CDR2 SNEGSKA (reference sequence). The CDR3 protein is CSARATDTQYF. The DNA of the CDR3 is TGCAGTGCTAGGGCCACAGATACGCAGTATTTT.

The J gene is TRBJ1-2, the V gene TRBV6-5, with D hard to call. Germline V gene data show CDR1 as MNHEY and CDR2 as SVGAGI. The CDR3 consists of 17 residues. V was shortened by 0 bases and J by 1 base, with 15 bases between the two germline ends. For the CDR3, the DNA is TGTGCCAGCAGTTACTCGAATTTTAGGACGGGTAACTATGGCTACACCTTC. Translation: CASSYSNFRTGNYGYTF.

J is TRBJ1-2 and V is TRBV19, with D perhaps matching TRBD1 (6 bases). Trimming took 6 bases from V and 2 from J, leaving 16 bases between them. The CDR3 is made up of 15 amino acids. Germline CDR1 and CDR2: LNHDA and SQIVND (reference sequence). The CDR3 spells CASSVAGHQNYGYTF. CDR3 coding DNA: TGTGCCAGTAGCGTCGCGGGACACCAAAACTATGGCTACACCTTC.

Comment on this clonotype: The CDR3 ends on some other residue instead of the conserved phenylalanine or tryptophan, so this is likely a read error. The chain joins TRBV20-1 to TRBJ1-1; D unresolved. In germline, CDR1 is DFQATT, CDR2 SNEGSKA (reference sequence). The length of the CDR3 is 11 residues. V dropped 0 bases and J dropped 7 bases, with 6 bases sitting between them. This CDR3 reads CSARDLGEAFL. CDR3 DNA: TGCAGTGCTAGAGATCTGGGTGAAGCTTTCCTT.

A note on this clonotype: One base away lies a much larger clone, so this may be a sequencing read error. The CDR3 coding sequence is TGCGCCAGCAGCTGTACGGCGGAGACCCAGTACTTC. Translated, it gives CASSCTAETQYF. This chain joins TRBV5-1 and TRBJ2-1; D uncertain. The tail of the sequence fits TRBJ2-5 better, so the J call may be wrong. Germline V gives CDR1 SGHRS, CDR2 YFSETQ. The CDR3 extends over 12 amino acids.

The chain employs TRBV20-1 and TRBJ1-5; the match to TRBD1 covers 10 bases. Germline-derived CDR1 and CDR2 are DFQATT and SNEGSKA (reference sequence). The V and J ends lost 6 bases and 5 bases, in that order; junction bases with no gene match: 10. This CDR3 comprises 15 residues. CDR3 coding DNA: TGCAGTGCCATAGCCCTCGGGACAGGGGATCAGCCCCAGCATTTT. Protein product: CSAIALGTGDQPQHF.

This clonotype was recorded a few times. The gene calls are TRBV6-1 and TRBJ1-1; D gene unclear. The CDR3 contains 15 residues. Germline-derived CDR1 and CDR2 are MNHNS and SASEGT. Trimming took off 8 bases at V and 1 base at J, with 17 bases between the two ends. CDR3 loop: CASRDGPGRNTEAFF. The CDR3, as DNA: TGTGCCAGCCGCGATGGTCCCGGTCGGAACACTGAAGCTTTCTTT.

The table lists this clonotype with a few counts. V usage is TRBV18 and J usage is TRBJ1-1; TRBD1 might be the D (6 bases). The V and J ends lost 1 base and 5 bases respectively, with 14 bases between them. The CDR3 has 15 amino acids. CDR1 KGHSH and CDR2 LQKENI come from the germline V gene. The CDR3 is CASSPRLGAGTEAFF. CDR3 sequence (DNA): TGTGCCAGCTCACCACGATTGGGGGCTGGAACTGAAGCTTTCTTT.

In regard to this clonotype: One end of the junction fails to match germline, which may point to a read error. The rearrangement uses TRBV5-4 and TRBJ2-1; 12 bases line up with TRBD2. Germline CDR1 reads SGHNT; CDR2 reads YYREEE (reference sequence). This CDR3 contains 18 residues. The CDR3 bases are TGTGCCGGCAGCTTGGGGACTAGCGGGTCTATCTCCTACAATGAGCAGTTCTTC. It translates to CAGSLGTSGSISYNEQFF.

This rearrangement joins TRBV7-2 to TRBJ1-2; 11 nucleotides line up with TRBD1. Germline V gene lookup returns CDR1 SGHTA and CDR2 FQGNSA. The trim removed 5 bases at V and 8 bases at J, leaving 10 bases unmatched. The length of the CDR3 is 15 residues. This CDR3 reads CASSVSGQGAQGYTF. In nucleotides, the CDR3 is TGTGCCAGCAGCGTATCCGGACAGGGGGCTCAGGGCTACACCTTC. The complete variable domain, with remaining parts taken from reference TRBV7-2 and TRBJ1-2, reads GAGVSQSPSNKVTEKGKDVELRCDPISGHTALYWYRQSLGQGLEFLIYFQGNSAPDKSGLPSDRFSAERTGGSVSTLTIQRTQQEDSAVYLCASSVSGQGAQGYTFGSGTRLTVV.

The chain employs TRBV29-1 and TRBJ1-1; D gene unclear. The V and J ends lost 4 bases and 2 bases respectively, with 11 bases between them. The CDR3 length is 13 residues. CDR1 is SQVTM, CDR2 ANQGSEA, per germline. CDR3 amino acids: CSVGQTGNTEAFF. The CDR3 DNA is TGCAGCGTTGGTCAGACGGGAAACACTGAAGCTTTCTTT.